These T cell receptor beta chains were read from a single sample in a study of cytomegalovirus exposure and HLA in healthy donors. The table came from immunoSEQ multiplex PCR; TCRdb's copy has only in-frame clones and leaves some out. The table lists around 150,000 clones, around four fifths of them singletons, with more than 1.1% in the top ten. Material for sequencing was PBMCs. Receptors originate from a woman younger than 45 in good health and CMV-seronegative. Both conserved end residues are part of each CDR3.

j_call: TRBJ1-5; v_call: TRBV28; cdr3_aa: CASSLVDRGNQPQHF
j_call: TRBJ2-1; v_call: TRBV4-1; cdr3_aa: CASSQGGRSYNEQFF
j_call: TRBJ1-1; v_call: TRBV27; cdr3_aa: CASSFRPLPGDTEAFF
j_call: TRBJ1-1; v_call: TRBV6-5; cdr3_aa: CASRPTVNTEAFF
j_call: TRBJ2-7; v_call: TRBV2; cdr3_aa: CASSISFLSSYEQYF
j_call: TRBJ2-7; v_call: TRBV4-1; cdr3_aa: CASSRQLAGPPYEQYF
j_call: TRBJ1-2; v_call: TRBV29-1; cdr3_aa: CSVESEEGYYGYTF
j_call: TRBJ1-2; v_call: TRBV20-1; cdr3_aa: CSATLTRGYTF
j_call: TRBJ2-3; v_call: TRBV5-1; cdr3_aa: CASSARQGATDTQYF
j_call: TRBJ1-4; v_call: TRBV19; cdr3_aa: CASSTSGRLPANEKLFF
j_call: TRBJ1-5; v_call: TRBV28; cdr3_aa: CASTPGTGLPQHF
j_call: TRBJ1-5; v_call: TRBV2; cdr3_aa: CASGESGQGNQPQHF
j_call: TRBJ1-1; v_call: TRBV2; cdr3_aa: CASSGEGGNTEAFF
j_call: TRBJ1-2; v_call: TRBV11-2; cdr3_aa: CASSPAADRNYGYTF
j_call: TRBJ2-1; v_call: TRBV5-1; cdr3_aa: CASSLGEGYNEQFF
j_call: TRBJ1-2; v_call: TRBV19; cdr3_aa: CASSGPGTGAYYGYTF
j_call: TRBJ2-7; v_call: TRBV29-1; cdr3_aa: CSVAGGPGQGVHEQYF